The text below deals with one T cell receptor beta chain. The sample holds a few counts of this clonotype. Its antigen is not yet known. It has no much larger one-base neighbor in the sample; base qualities were not kept. The CDR3 goes from the cysteine to the phenylalanine over 18 residues. Just CDR3 DNA is preserved here, 54 bases in frame from base 1. V has 3 bases trimmed and J has 0 bases trimmed; junction bases matching no gene number 11. Looking up the germline V gene (reference sequence) yields CDR1 DFQATT and CDR2 SNEGSKA. The TCR beta CDR3 regions were amplified from RNA transcripts. The first round of RT-PCR for the TCR CDR3 was performed with the HTBI primer set and the Qiagen OneStep RT-PCR kit. A second multiplex PCR round built the libraries, followed by size selection and purification. Libraries were sequenced paired-end with 100 bp reads on an Illumina HiSeq2000. Per the original workflow: SOAPnuke was used to process the raw data, removing reads that contained adapters or uncalled bases, had a mean Phred below 15, or lacked an exact match to the constant primer or identifier. High-quality paired reads were merged using COPE v1.2.5, and each unique nucleotide sequence was defined as a clonotype. MiTCR v1.1 was used to align clonotypes to the IMGT TRBV, TRBD and TRBJ reference segments. The analysis was restricted to V-J combinations with a frequency above 0.0001, which together covered 99% to 99.2% of the repertoires. The TCS score was defined as F50 (clonal expansion) divided by E x V (chaos), with BLOSUM62-based TCRdist calculated between CDR3 peptides within each V-J. Welch's t-statistics and random forest reduced around 510 V-J features to about 13, which were used in a naive Bayes classifier (R e1071). The Morisita-Horn index was used to measure how similar the thyroid and blood repertoires were. TCRdb applied fastp at Q25 and MiXCR to the public reads, then kept only in-frame beta chains. Merged by CDR3 protein, the rows form single entries marked with the most common genes and DNA. The V and J calls and clone size are TCRdb's, not the authors'. The sample contains about 570,000 distinct CDR3 sequences, 40% to 55% of them found a single time. The ten biggest clones cover around 20% of the sample.

This entry is derived from a study of T cells in Graves' hyperthyroidism and ophthalmopathy (dated by TCRdb to between 2018 and 2021). About the full investigation: TCR V-J signatures able to tell the groups apart were searched for in a discovery cohort of 90 to 100 patients, of whom around 42 had Graves' ophthalmopathy and about 60 had stable Graves' hyperthyroidism. Following sampling, methimazole starting at 30 mg daily was given to hyperthyroidism patients, and high-dose intravenous methylprednisolone was given to ophthalmopathy patients. In addition, the study compared T-cell repertoires in thyroid tissue and in blood from about six Graves' hyperthyroidism patients. Whether ophthalmopathy could be predicted prospectively was tested in an independent validation cohort made up of 18 to 20 hyperthyroidism patients plus 17 patients who later progressed to ophthalmopathy. The roughly 90 discovery patients were divided at random into training and test sets in a 7:3 ratio. The paper reports TCR Vbeta CDR3 sequencing of approximately 130 peripheral blood samples: under 45 ophthalmopathy, roughly 74 hyperthyroidism and around 17 progressor patients. Study-wide conclusions, independent of this receptor: In validation, the model predicted progression to ophthalmopathy with about 71% sensitivity and less than 80% specificity, a median of approximately 6.5 months before onset. Ophthalmopathy was separated from stable hyperthyroidism by a 13 V-J signature model, with around 88% sensitivity and approximately 81% specificity obtained in cross-validation and 80%/75% obtained in testing. Most expanded thyroid clonotypes (frequency above 0.001) were also found in blood, which suggests that blood repertoires may mirror thyroid immune responses. No statistical method was used to fix the sample size in advance, and group allocation was not hidden from the investigators.

Exclusion was applied to patients with uncontrolled infections, other autoimmune diseases, pregnancy or lactation. Clinical symptoms, serum thyroxine and TRAb, thyroid ultrasound, and orbital computed tomography formed the basis for the diagnoses. Total RNA was extracted using Trizol reagent, and RNA quality was assessed on an Agilent 2100 Bioanalyzer. The clonotype was recovered from an adult woman with Graves' disease, either hyperthyroidism or ophthalmopathy (not recorded which). The chain links TRBV20-1 with TRBJ1-5; TRBD1 aligns with 10 central bases. What was sequenced was peripheral blood or thyroid tissue (not recorded which). The CDR3 protein: CSARRRTGGFYSNQPQHF. The DNA sequence is given as TGCAGTGCTAGGCGCCGGACAGGGGGATTTTATAGCAATCAGCCCCAGCATTTT.